The T cell receptor beta chain under discussion was sequenced for a study of T cells after yellow fever vaccination. TCRdb re-analysed the 5' RACE reads in MiXCR, keeping a single row per CDR3 protein. Of approximately 170,000 distinct CDR3 sequences listed, 8% to 13% are singletons. The clonotype comes from a man aged 18-30 years who received the YFV17D yellow fever vaccine. Here the sequenced sample was CD8+ T cells sorted from PBMCs, taken 15 days after the yellow fever booster vaccination.

CDR3 sequence: CAVTTGNTEAFF. The CDR3 region has the DNA TGTGCCGTAACTACAGGGAACACTGAAGCTTTCTTT. The rearrangement uses TRBV19 and TRBJ1-1, with D perhaps matching TRBD1 (5 bases). In germline, CDR1 is LNHDA, CDR2 SQIVND (reference sequence). The CDR3 sequence is 12 residues long. V dropped 11 bases and J dropped 1 base, with 11 bases sitting between them.